Below, 32 T cell receptor beta chains from the same sample are listed, as sequenced in a study of blood T cell repertoires in COVID-19 (dated by TCRdb to the early 2020s). The library was obtained by the immunoSEQ multiplex PCR assay. Not all clones reach the TCRdb copy of this immuneACCESS table, which keeps in-frame sequences only. Checked studies attribute under half of the gap to unresolved V genes and leave the rest unexplained. The sample table contains more than 300,000 clones; only one count was recorded for around 83% of them. About 4.9% of the sample rests with the top ten. Sequencing was done on a sample of PBMCs or T cells enriched from blood (not recorded which). The source is a woman in her 50s who had recovered from COVID-19.

The chain joins TRBV6-5 to TRBJ2-5; 12 nucleotides align to TRBD1. The CDR3 runs 16 residues. The trim removed 0 bases at V and 4 bases at J, leaving 3 bases unmatched. Germline assignment: CDR1 MNHEY and CDR2 SVGAGI. CDR3 residues: CASSYSGTGGAETQYF. The CDR3 coding sequence is TGTGCCAGCAGTTACTCCGGGACAGGGGGCGCAGAGACCCAGTACTTC.

This clone was seen a handful of times. CDR3 residues: CASSPRSGGTGATGELFF. The CDR3 coding sequence is TGTGCCAGCAGCCCGAGAAGTGGTGGGACAGGGGCCACCGGGGAGCTGTTTTTT. This chain joins TRBV9 and TRBJ2-2, with TRBD1 matching over 10 bases. V trimming: 4 bases; J trimming: 4 bases; junction bases outside the gene matches: 13. This CDR3 comprises 18 residues. CDR1 is SGDLS and CDR2 is YYNGEE in the germline V gene.

This clone was detected only once. This chain connects TRBV11-2 to TRBJ2-2; D may be TRBD1 (6 bases). This CDR3 is 12 amino acids long. Trimming cost V 6 bases and J 6 bases, with 8 bases left between them. CDR1 is SGHAT, CDR2 FQNNGV, per germline. In nucleotides, the CDR3 is TGTGCCAGCAGGTGGGGGCCCGGGGAGCTGTTTTTT. Translated, it gives CASRWGPGELFF.

The chain has TRBV30 and TRBJ1-2, with 7 bases fitting TRBD1. This CDR3 has 15 amino acids. J was trimmed by 7 bases and V by 4 bases; bases with no gene match: 15. From germline, CDR1 is GTSNPN and CDR2 SVGIG (reference sequence). The CDR3 region is CAWNQYPAGQSGYTF. CDR3 sequence (DNA): TGTGCCTGGAACCAGTACCCTGCGGGACAGAGTGGCTACACCTTC. The full variable domain, completed using reference TRBV30 and TRBJ1-2, is SQTIHQWPATLVQPVGSPLSLECTVEGTSNPNLYWYRQAAGRGLQLLFYSVGIGQISSEVPQNLSASRPQDRQFILSSKKLLLSDSGFYLCAWNQYPAGQSGYTFGSGTRLTVV.

The V and J genes are TRBV5-1 and TRBJ2-7; the match to TRBD1 covers 11 bases. J lost 4 bases, V lost 1 base, and 4 bases had no gene match. The CDR3 is 15 amino acids. Germline CDR1 reads SGHRS; CDR2 reads YFSETQ. CDR3 DNA: TGCGCCAGCAGCTTGACCGGACAGGGGGCTTACGAGCAGTACTTC. Amino acid sequence: CASSLTGQGAYEQYF.

V gene TRBV12-3 or TRBV12-4 combines with J gene TRBJ2-3; D possibly corresponds to TRBD1 (6 bases). CDR3 length: 12 residues. Trimming stripped 2 bases from V and 9 bases from J, with 9 bases between. This chain's CDR3 is CASSLSQGTQYF. In nucleotides, the CDR3 is TGTGCCAGCAGTTTATCCCAGGGGACGCAGTATTTT.

CDR3 in amino acids: CASAMGLAGNTDTQYF. CDR3 DNA: TGTGCCAGCGCTATGGGGCTAGCGGGGAACACAGATACGCAGTATTTT. The gene calls are TRBV18 and TRBJ2-3; 9 positions match TRBD2. Germline V gene data show CDR1 as KGHSH and CDR2 as LQKENI. The V and J ends lost 8 bases and 2 bases, in that order; junction bases with no gene match: 11. The CDR3 covers 16 residues.

This chain uses TRBV5-1 with TRBJ1-4, with TRBD1 matching 7 bases. V shed 1 base and J 7 bases; nucleotides not matched to a gene: 7. The CDR3 is 15 residues long. CDR1 and CDR2 from the germline V gene are SGHRS and YFSETQ. The CDR3 here is CASSLTGDIGEKLFF. CDR3 in DNA: TGCGCCAGCAGCTTGACAGGGGACATAGGTGAAAAACTGTTTTTT.

The rearrangement uses TRBV5-1 and TRBJ1-2; TRBD1 matches 7 bases. Germline CDR1 SGHRS, CDR2 YFSETQ. With 4 bases clipped from V and 3 bases from J, the junction kept 6 bases outside the gene matches. The CDR3 sequence is 14 residues long. CDR3 residues: CASSTGTDYYGYTF. The CDR3 DNA reads TGCGCCAGCAGCACCGGGACAGATTACTATGGCTACACCTTC.

This clone was detected a few times. The chain employs TRBV3-1 (or the pseudogene TRBV3-2) and TRBJ1-2; the D gene is possibly TRBD1 (5 bases). The V and J ends lost 5 bases and 2 bases respectively, with 12 bases between them. Germline V gene sequence: CDR1 LGHDT, CDR2 YNNKEL (reference sequence). This CDR3 has 14 residues. The CDR3 DNA reads as TGTGCCAGCAGCTCCCGGACACGCAACTATGGCTACACCTTC. This codes for CASSSRTRNYGYTF.

The chain is built from TRBV5-6 and TRBJ2-7; 8 nucleotides line up with TRBD1. The length of the CDR3 is 14 residues. V was clipped by 4 bases and J by 7 bases; unmatched bases: 10. Germline assignment: CDR1 SGHDT and CDR2 YYEEEE. The CDR3 loop is CASSIRTGTGEQYF. The CDR3 DNA is TGTGCCAGCAGCATTAGGACAGGGACGGGGGAGCAGTACTTC.

The chain has TRBV9 and TRBJ1-1; D gene unclear. CDR3 length: 15 residues. Germline loops: CDR1 SGDLS, CDR2 YYNGEE. V was cut by 4 bases and J by 3 bases, with 16 bases left in between. The CDR3 coding sequence is TGTGCCAGCAGCCCCTTCGGGGAAGCGGACACTGAAGCTTTCTTT. Translation: CASSPFGEADTEAFF. Full variable domain (remainder filled in from reference TRBV9 and TRBJ1-1): DSGVTQTPKHLITATGQRVTLRCSPRSGDLSVYWYQQSLDQGLQFLIQYYNGEERAKGNILERFSAQQFPDLHSELNLSSLELGDSALYFCASSPFGEADTEAFFGQGTRLTVV.

The CDR3: CASSKAPGQGGYGYTF. The CDR3 DNA sequence: TGTGCCAGCAGCAAAGCACCGGGACAGGGGGGATATGGCTACACCTTC. The chain is built from TRBV11-2 and TRBJ1-2, with 11 positions matching TRBD1. Per germline, CDR1 SGHAT and CDR2 FQNNGV. Trimming at V came to 5 bases and at J to 5 bases, leaving 10 bases not matched to a gene. This CDR3 comprises 16 residues. The complete variable domain, with remaining parts taken from reference TRBV11-2 and TRBJ1-2, reads EAGVAQSPRYKIIEKRQSVAFWCNPISGHATLYWYQQILGQGPKLLIQFQNNGVVDDSQLPKDRFSAERLKGVDSTLKIQPAKLEDSAVYLCASSKAPGQGGYGYTFGSGTRLTVV.

The V call is TRBV30, the J call TRBJ1-3; no firm D call. CDR1 is GTSNPN and CDR2 is SVGIG in the germline V gene (reference sequence). This CDR3 contains 13 residues. The germline V and J ends were trimmed by 5 bases and 2 bases, with 10 bases remaining between them. The CDR3 sequence is CAWAGGTGNTIYF. Here the CDR3 DNA reads TGTGCCTGGGCAGGAGGGACTGGAAACACCATATATTTT.

Regarding this clone: The same CDR3 is also encoded by other DNA sequences in this sample. The J gene is TRBJ2-3, the V gene TRBV9, with D unresolved. Germline values: CDR1 SGDLS, CDR2 YYNGEE. This CDR3 is built from 14 residues. V shed 0 bases and J shed 6 bases, with 11 bases lying between them. The CDR3 coding sequence is TGTGCCAGCAGCGTAGGGCCTGAAGCGGATACGCAGTATTTT. Translation: CASSVGPEADTQYF.

This chain uses TRBV5-5 with TRBJ2-7; the D gene is possibly TRBD2 (5 bases). Looked up from germline, CDR1 is SGHKS and CDR2 is YYEKEE (reference sequence). V lost 6 bases and J lost 5, with 21 bases in between. The CDR3 covers 15 residues. The chain's CDR3 is CASTTVPTWRNEQYF. In DNA form, the CDR3 reads TGTGCCAGCACCACGGTCCCCACGTGGAGGAACGAGCAGTACTTC. The full variable domain, in which reference TRBV5-5 and TRBJ2-7 provide the parts outside the CDR3, is DAGVTQSPTHLIKTRGQQVTLRCSPISGHKSVSWYQQVLGQGPQFIFQYYEKEERGRGNFPDRFSARQFPNYSSELNVNALLLGDSALYLCASTTVPTWRNEQYFGPGTRLTVT.

The V and J genes are TRBV2 and TRBJ2-1; 7 bases agree with TRBD2. The junction had 3 bases not matched to a gene; V was cut back by 6 bases and J by 7 bases. The germline gives CDR1 SNHLY, CDR2 FYNNEI. This CDR3 comprises 12 residues. The CDR3, as DNA: TGTGCCAGCAGCCTGGGGGGGAATGAGCAGTTCTTC. It encodes CASSLGGNEQFF.

CDR3 coding DNA: TGTGCCAGCAGCTTAGTGTTGGGACTAGGATCCAAAAGGGAGCTGTTTTTT. Its protein is CASSLVLGLGSKRELFF. The rearrangement links TRBV7-9 to TRBJ2-2; 8 positions match TRBD2. Germline loops: CDR1 SEHNR, CDR2 FQNEAQ (reference sequence). With 1 base clipped from V and 9 bases from J, the junction kept 13 bases outside the gene matches. CDR3 length: 17 amino acids.

The V call is TRBV7-8, the J call TRBJ1-1; D is undetermined. Per germline, CDR1 SGHVS and CDR2 FQNEAQ. This CDR3 is built from 12 residues. Trimming removed 3 bases from V and 8 bases from J, with 10 bases in between. In nucleotides, the CDR3 is TGTGCCAGCAGCTTGCGGAACAACGAAGCTTTCTTT. Protein: CASSLRNNEAFF.

The rearrangement uses TRBV25-1 and TRBJ2-1; TRBD1 might be the D (5 bases). Trimming took off 7 bases at V and 9 bases at J, with 16 bases between the two ends. CDR3 length: 13 residues. In germline, CDR1 is MGHDK, CDR2 SYGVNS. DNA for the CDR3: TGTGCCAGCATGGCAGGGTCCACAGCTGAGCAGTTCTTC. Encoded protein: CASMAGSTAEQFF.

V usage is TRBV7-3 and J usage is TRBJ1-1; D gene unclear. CDR3 length equals 16 residues. Trimming pared 6 bases from V and 5 bases from J, leaving 22 bases between. Per the germline V gene, CDR1 is SGHTA and CDR2 is FQGTGA. The CDR3 DNA is TGTGCCAGCAGTCCGCAGTCGGGAACCCCGGGAACTGAAGCTTTCTTT. Protein: CASSPQSGTPGTEAFF.

The chain combines TRBV13 with TRBJ1-2; tentatively, D is TRBD1 (6 bases). CDR1 PRHDT and CDR2 FYEKMQ come from the germline V gene (reference sequence). The CDR3 loop spans 14 amino acids. V was trimmed by 10 bases and J by 4 bases, leaving 19 bases between them. CDR3 coding DNA: TGTGCCACCCCCCCCCGGGACACACTCTATGGCTACACCTTC. Its protein product is CATPPRDTLYGYTF. Based on the CDR3 plus reference TRBV13 and TRBJ1-2, the full variable domain is AAGVIQSPRHLIKEKRETATLKCYPIPRHDTVYWYQQGPGQDPQFLISFYEKMQSDKGSIPDRFSAQQFSDYHSELNMSSLELGDSALYFCATPPRDTLYGYTFGSGTRLTVV.

V is TRBV5-7 and J is TRBJ1-1, with D possibly TRBD1 on 5 matching bases. TRBV5-7 is labeled an ORF, and its function is uncertain. This CDR3 comprises 12 residues. Between the trimmed V and J ends, which lost 8 bases and 4 bases, there was a span of 12 bases. The CDR3 reads CARQVPSTEAFF. The DNA of the CDR3 is TGTGCCAGACAGGTCCCGAGCACTGAAGCTTTCTTT.

J is TRBJ1-2 and V is TRBV27; no reliable D call. The CDR3 is 14 amino acids. The V and J ends lost 0 bases and 3 bases respectively, with 8 bases between them. In germline, CDR1 is MNHEY, CDR2 SMNVEV (reference sequence). The CDR3 coding sequence is TGTGCCAGCAGTTTATCATGGGCTGACTATGGCTACACCTTC. Its protein is CASSLSWADYGYTF.

V usage is TRBV11-2 and J usage is TRBJ2-7; D is uncertain. The V and J ends lost 1 base and 4 bases respectively, with 11 bases between them. There are 14 residues in the CDR3. CDR1 is SGHAT and CDR2 is FQNNGV in the germline V gene. The chain's CDR3 is CASSLGALPYEQYF. In nucleotides, the CDR3 is TGTGCCAGCAGCTTAGGGGCTTTACCTTACGAGCAGTACTTC.

In this sample, this clone turned up once. The genes are TRBV7-8 and TRBJ2-7, with D possibly TRBD2 on 6 matching bases. The CDR3 is made up of 12 amino acids. Trimming removed 5 bases at V and 7 bases at J, with 12 bases between. Germline CDR1 and CDR2: SGHVS and FQNEAQ. CDR3 protein: CASSPLAREQYF. The CDR3 DNA sequence: TGTGCCAGCAGCCCTCTAGCGAGGGAGCAGTACTTC. Variable domain in full (rest from reference TRBV7-8 and TRBJ2-7): GAGVSQSPRYKVAKRGQDVALRCDPISGHVSLFWYQQALGQGPEFLTYFQNEAQLDKSGLPSDRFFAERPEGSVSTLKIQRTQQEDSAVYLCASSPLAREQYFGPGTRLTVT.

The rearrangement joins TRBV7-6 to TRBJ1-1, with D possibly TRBD1 on 5 matching bases. The length of the CDR3 is 15 residues. Germline V gives CDR1 SGHVS, CDR2 FNYEAQ. The V end lost 3 bases, the J end lost 3 bases, and 14 bases lay between the germline ends. In nucleotides, the CDR3 is TGTGCCAGCAGCTTGGCCTCGGGGGTCGACACTGAAGCTTTCTTT. Protein product: CASSLASGVDTEAFF.

The gene calls are TRBV29-1 and TRBJ2-5, with 7 bases lining up with TRBD1. Per the germline V gene, CDR1 is SQVTM and CDR2 is ANQGSEA. The V gene end was trimmed by 3 bases and the J gene end by 5 bases; junction bases not matched to a gene: 9. The CDR3 totals 14 residues. This CDR3 reads CSVEGVPRGETQYF. CDR3 sequence (DNA): TGCAGCGTTGAGGGGGTTCCCAGGGGGGAGACCCAGTACTTC. The whole variable domain, filled in from reference TRBV29-1 and TRBJ2-5, reads SAVISQKPSRDICQRGTSLTIQCQVDSQVTMMFWYRQQPGQSLTLIATANQGSEATYESGFVIDKFPISRPNLTFSTLTVSNMSPEDSSIYLCSVEGVPRGETQYFGPGTRLLVL.

In regard to this clone: Other DNA variants within this sample encode the same CDR3. This rearrangement joins TRBV30 to TRBJ2-3, with TRBD2 identical over 8 bases. Trimming removed 0 bases from V and 5 bases from J; junction bases left unmatched: 7. Germline CDR1 GTSNPN, CDR2 SVGIG (reference sequence). CDR3 length equals 15 residues. This CDR3 reads CAWSVSAGGVDTQYF. The CDR3 DNA reads as TGTGCCTGGAGTGTATCCGCGGGAGGTGTAGATACGCAGTATTTT.

This clone was seen only once. This CDR3 is CAFQGEIEAFF. The CDR3 coding sequence is TGTGCCTTCCAGGGGGAGATTGAAGCTTTCTTT. The V and J genes are TRBV30 and TRBJ1-1, with TRBD1 matching 7 bases. The CDR3 covers 11 residues. V lost 7 bases to trimming and J lost 7 bases; unmatched junction nucleotides: 6. The germline gives CDR1 GTSNPN, CDR2 SVGIG (reference sequence).

This clone is a singleton in its sample. V usage is TRBV7-2 and J usage is TRBJ2-1, with TRBD2 identical over 10 bases. In germline, CDR1 is SGHTA, CDR2 FQGNSA. The CDR3 runs to 17 residues. J was trimmed by 4 bases and V by 3 bases; bases with no gene match: 9. In DNA, the CDR3 is TGTGCCAGCAGCTTCCACGTTCTAGCGGGAGTTTACAATGAGCAGTTCTTC. This encodes CASSFHVLAGVYNEQFF.

The chain uses TRBV27 and TRBJ1-5; D ambiguous. From germline, CDR1 is MNHEY and CDR2 SMNVEV (reference sequence). This CDR3 is built from 15 residues. V lost 3 bases and J lost 3, with 12 bases in between. CDR3 protein: CASSFRTDNNQPQHF. In DNA, the CDR3 is TGTGCCAGCAGTTTCCGTACAGACAACAATCAGCCCCAGCATTTT.